The source of this TCR beta chain is a study of cytomegalovirus exposure and HLA in healthy donors. Overall study context: From HLA-typed donors, an early data release held about 85 million unique TCRs. Study outcomes and limitations: The likely explanation for a cluster of highly shared sequence variants was sequencing artifact. DRB1 had the most TCR associations and HLA-C the fewest, a later analysis found, with rates varying by HLA locus. A few chains tied to CMV proved CMV antigen-specific in vitro.

Germline CDR1 reads SEHNR; CDR2 reads FQNEAQ (reference sequence). The CDR3 length is 12 residues. Trimming pared 2 bases from V and 3 bases from J, leaving 5 bases between. The count of this clone is one. The antigen remains unidentified. Primers included in the PCR were 60 Vbeta and 13 Jbeta primers. The repertoire was sequenced with immunoSEQ multiplex PCR; TCRdb's copy has only in-frame clones and lacks some. Counted here are some 110,000 clones, around 85% occurring once; the ten biggest clones make up roughly 3.6%. The specimen was PBMCs. This chain connects TRBV7-9 to TRBJ2-7; no clear D. This receptor was obtained from a man aged 55-75 years in good health and CMV-seronegative. The CDR3 here is CASSLNNYEQYV. Written as DNA, the CDR3 is TGTGCCAGCAGCTTAAACAACTACGAGCAGTACGTC.